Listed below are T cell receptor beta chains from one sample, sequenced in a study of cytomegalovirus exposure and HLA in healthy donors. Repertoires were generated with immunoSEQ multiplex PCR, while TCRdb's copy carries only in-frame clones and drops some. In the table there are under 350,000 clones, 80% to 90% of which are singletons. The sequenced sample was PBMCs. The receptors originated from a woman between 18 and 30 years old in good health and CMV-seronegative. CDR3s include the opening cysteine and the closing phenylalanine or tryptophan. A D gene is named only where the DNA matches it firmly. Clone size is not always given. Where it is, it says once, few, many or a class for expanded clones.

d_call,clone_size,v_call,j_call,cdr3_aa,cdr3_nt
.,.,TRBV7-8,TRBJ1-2,CASSLSGWRLGGYTF,TGTGCCAGCAGCTTATCCGGGTGGCGGTTGGGTGGCTACACCTTC
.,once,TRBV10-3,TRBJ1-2,CAISPRFRGANGYTF,TGTGCCATCAGTCCGAGGTTTCGGGGGGCAAATGGCTACACCTTC
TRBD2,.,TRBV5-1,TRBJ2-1,CASSLVGGRSYNEQFF,TGCGCCAGCAGCTTGGTCGGCGGGAGGTCGTACAATGAGCAGTTCTTC
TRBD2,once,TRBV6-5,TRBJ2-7,CASSRDYSYEQYF,TGTGCCAGCAGCAGGGACTACTCCTACGAGCAGTACTTC
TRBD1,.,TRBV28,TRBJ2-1,CASSTLPGQGSYNEQFF,TGTGCCAGCAGTACCCTACCGGGACAGGGGTCCTACAATGAGCAGTTCTTC
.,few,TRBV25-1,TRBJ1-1,CASSVWGGTEAFF,TGTGCCAGCAGTGTTTGGGGGGGAACTGAAGCTTTCTTT
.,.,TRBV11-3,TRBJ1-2,CASSDRTNYGYTF,TGTGCCAGCAGCGACAGAACTAACTATGGCTACACCTTC
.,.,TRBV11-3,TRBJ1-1,CASSLTTKHRVGNTEAFF,TGTGCCAGCAGTTTAACAACCAAGCACAGGGTAGGGAACACTGAAGCTTTCTTT
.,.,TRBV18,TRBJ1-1,CASSPLTPQGTEAFF,TGTGCCAGCTCACCCCTTACCCCCCAGGGGACTGAAGCTTTCTTT
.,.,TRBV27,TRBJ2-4,CASSLRGGVDIQYF,TGTGCCAGCAGTTTAAGAGGGGGGGTCGACATTCAGTACTTC
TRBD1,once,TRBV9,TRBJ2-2,CASSTEGQAWIGELFF,TGTGCCAGCAGCACGGAGGGACAGGCCTGGATTGGGGAGCTGTTTTTT
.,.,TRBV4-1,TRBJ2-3,CASSQVGARDTQYF,TGCGCCAGCAGCCAAGTGGGGGCGCGGGATACGCAGTATTTT
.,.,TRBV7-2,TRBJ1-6,CASSSPRGSYNSPLHF,TGTGCCAGCAGCTCGCCTCGGGGCTCCTATAATTCACCCCTCCACTTT
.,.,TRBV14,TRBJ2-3,CASSQDWGGSTTDTQYF,TGTGCCAGCAGCCAAGATTGGGGTGGGAGTACTACAGATACGCAGTATTTT
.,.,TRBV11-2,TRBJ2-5,CASSSHTGETQYF,TGTGCCAGCAGCTCCCACACGGGGGAGACCCAGTACTTC
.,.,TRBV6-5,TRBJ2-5,CASRTDYLYQETQYF,TGTGCCAGCAGAACGGACTACTTGTACCAAGAGACCCAGTACTTC
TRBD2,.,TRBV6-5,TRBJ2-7,CASSYSLAVLSYEQYF,TGTGCCAGCAGTTACTCCCTAGCGGTTTTATCCTACGAGCAGTACTTC
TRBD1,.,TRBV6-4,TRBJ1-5,CASSTTGNQPQHF,TGTGCCAGCAGTACGACAGGGAATCAGCCCCAGCATTTT
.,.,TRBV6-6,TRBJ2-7,CASSEPTNSYEQYF,TGTGCCAGCAGTGAGCCGACTAACTCTTACGAGCAGTACTTC
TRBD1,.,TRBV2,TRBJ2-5,CASSGQGRQETQYF,TGTGCCAGCAGTGGACAGGGCCGGCAAGAGACCCAGTACTTC
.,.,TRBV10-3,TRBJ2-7,CAISEIQGYEQYF,TGTGCCATCAGTGAGATACAGGGCTACGAGCAGTACTTC
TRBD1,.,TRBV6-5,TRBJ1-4,CASKQGARDEKLFF,TGTGCCAGCAAACAGGGGGCGCGGGATGAAAAACTGTTTTTT